The 28 T cell receptor beta chains listed next were all sequenced from one sample in a study of blood T cell repertoires in COVID-19. TCRdb's copy holds only in-frame clones and misses some; the assay was immunoSEQ multiplex PCR. The data contain 200,000 to 250,000 clones, 80% to 90% of them singletons. Sequences were obtained from peripheral blood. These TCRs come from a woman aged 55-70 years who had recovered from COVID-19.

This chain links TRBV9 with TRBJ1-1; no definite D call. Trimming took 6 bases from V and 4 from J, leaving 7 bases between them. Germline lookup yields CDR1 SGDLS and CDR2 YYNGEE. The CDR3 runs 11 residues. This CDR3 reads CASKSGTEAFF. The CDR3 DNA sequence: TGTGCCAGCAAGTCGGGCACTGAAGCTTTCTTT.

This chain uses TRBV7-2 with TRBJ1-1, with a weak D call TRBD1 (6 bases). The V end was cut by 5 bases, the J end by 7 bases, with 14 bases between. The CDR3 runs 13 residues. Germline assignment: CDR1 SGHTA and CDR2 FQGNSA. The CDR3 region is CASSLRTAIEAFF. Here the CDR3 DNA reads TGTGCCAGCAGCCTCCGGACAGCCATTGAAGCTTTCTTT.

As to this clone: Other DNA sequences within the sample encode an identical CDR3. The V gene is TRBV7-2, the J gene TRBJ1-3, with no clear D. Germline loops: CDR1 SGHTA, CDR2 FQGNSA. This CDR3 has 14 residues. The germline V and J ends were trimmed by 5 bases and 0 bases, with 8 bases remaining between them. CDR3 coding DNA: TGTGCCAGCAGCAGCGGTTCCTCTGGAAACACCATATATTTT. Translating gives CASSSGSSGNTIYF.

V and J are TRBV27 and TRBJ2-2; 11 bases map to TRBD2. The ends lost 4 bases at V and 0 bases at J; junction bases unmatched: 7. The CDR3 has 18 amino acids. Looked up from germline, CDR1 is MNHEY and CDR2 is SMNVEV (reference sequence). CDR3 protein: CASSSLLAGATNTGELFF. CDR3 DNA: TGTGCCAGCAGTTCGTTACTAGCGGGGGCTACGAACACCGGGGAGCTGTTTTTT.

This clone was detected only once. V and J are TRBV3-1 (or the pseudogene TRBV3-2) and TRBJ2-2, with 9 bases that match TRBD1. After removal of 0 bases from V and 5 bases from J, the junction contained 7 bases not matched to a gene. Germline V gives CDR1 LGHDT, CDR2 YNNKEL (reference sequence). This CDR3 contains 17 residues. Written as DNA, the CDR3 is TGTGCCAGCAGCCAAGATGGAACAGGGGGCCCTACCGGGGAGCTGTTTTTT. This gives the protein CASSQDGTGGPTGELFF.

In DNA, the CDR3 is TGTGCCAGCAGACCAGGAGGAGAGGACACTGAAGCTTTCTTT. This sequence encodes CASRPGGEDTEAFF. This chain joins TRBV2 and TRBJ1-1; D gene ambiguous. V lost 6 bases to trimming and J lost 3 bases, with 14 bases between them. Germline CDR1 and CDR2: SNHLY and FYNNEI. This CDR3 is built from 14 residues. Complete variable domain (other parts from reference TRBV2 and TRBJ1-1): EPEVTQTPSHQVTQMGQEVILRCVPISNHLYFYWYRQILGQKVEFLVSFYNNEISEKSEIFDDQFSVERPDGSNFTLKIRSTKLEDSAMYFCASRPGGEDTEAFFGQGTRLTVV.

The DNA of the CDR3 is TGTGCCAGCAGCCAAGCGGGGGGTCAATACACCGGGGAGCTGTTTTTT. Protein product: CASSQAGGQYTGELFF. V usage is TRBV3-1 (or the pseudogene TRBV3-2) and J usage is TRBJ2-2; 7 positions agree with TRBD2. The CDR3 totals 16 residues. The ends lost 1 base at V and 3 bases at J; junction bases unmatched: 5. CDR1 is LGHDT, CDR2 YNNKEL, per germline (reference sequence).

The chain combines TRBV19 with TRBJ1-4; D call uncertain. The germline V gene encodes CDR1 LNHDA and CDR2 SQIVND (reference sequence). V was pared by 6 bases and J by 8 bases, with 19 bases between. This CDR3 is 15 amino acids long. DNA of the CDR3: TGTGCCAGTAGGCCCCCGGGGAACGCTTTCGAAAAACTGTTTTTT. Encoded protein: CASRPPGNAFEKLFF. The full variable domain, with the rest looked up from reference TRBV19 and TRBJ1-4, is DGGITQSPKYLFRKEGQNVTLSCEQNLNHDAMYWYRQDPGQGLRLIYYSQIVNDFQKGDIAEGYSVSREKKESFPLTVTSAQKNPTAFYLCASRPPGNAFEKLFFGSGTQLSVL.

J is TRBJ2-3 and V is TRBV7-9; D remains unclear. V lost 2 bases, J lost 0 bases, and 6 bases lay in between. Germline lookup yields CDR1 SEHNR and CDR2 FQNEAQ (reference sequence). The CDR3 runs to 14 residues. CDR3 coding DNA: TGTGCCAGCAGCTTAAGAGGAAGCACAGATACGCAGTATTTT. This codes for CASSLRGSTDTQYF.

The chain couples TRBV7-3 to TRBJ2-3; 8 positions match TRBD1. V was clipped by 4 bases and J by 6 bases; unmatched bases: 3. Germline V gives CDR1 SGHTA, CDR2 FQGTGA. This CDR3 contains 13 residues. The CDR3 sequence is CASSSDRVDTQYF. As DNA, the CDR3 is TGTGCCAGCAGCTCGGACAGGGTGGATACGCAGTATTTT.

J is TRBJ2-3 and V is TRBV30, with a possible D match to TRBD2 (7 bases). The length of the CDR3 is 18 residues. Germline-derived CDR1 and CDR2 are GTSNPN and SVGIG (reference sequence). The ends were cut back, 5 bases at V and 2 bases at J, with 26 bases in the middle. The CDR3 is CAWGLSRLEGGLTDTQYF. CDR3 DNA: TGTGCCTGGGGTCTGTCCCGGTTGGAGGGGGGGCTCACAGATACGCAGTATTTT.

This clone was detected once. The chain is built from TRBV7-3 and TRBJ2-1, with D tentatively TRBD2 (5 bases). V was clipped by 5 bases and J by 6 bases, with 14 bases between them. CDR3 length: 14 residues. Looked up from germline, CDR1 is SGHTA and CDR2 is FQGTGA. CDR3 sequence (DNA): TGTGCCAGCAGCAGTTCGCGGGTAGGCAATGAGCAGTTCTTC. Its protein product is CASSSSRVGNEQFF.

This clone was seen only a few times. The CDR3 sequence: CATTGSRDEKLFF. Here the CDR3 DNA reads TGTGCCACCACCGGTTCGAGGGATGAAAAACTGTTTTTT. The V call is TRBV10-3, the J call TRBJ1-4, with unresolved D. Germline V CDR1 and CDR2: ENHRY, SYGVKD. The CDR3 is made up of 13 amino acids. V lost 10 bases, J lost 6 bases, and 15 bases lay in between.

The gene calls are TRBV18 and TRBJ1-2; TRBD1 agrees at 11 bases. CDR3 length: 13 amino acids. CDR1 and CDR2 (germline): KGHSH, LQKENI. V was clipped by 7 bases and J by 7 bases; unmatched bases: 5. Written as DNA, the CDR3 is TGTGCCAGCTGCCCGGGACAGGGGGTTGGCTACACCTTC. This encodes CASCPGQGVGYTF.

This chain uses TRBV4-1 with TRBJ2-7; 8 bases align to TRBD1. Germline V gene lookup returns CDR1 MGHRA and CDR2 YSYEKL. This CDR3 has 14 amino acids. V lost 4 bases, J lost 2 bases, and 4 bases stayed unmatched. CDR3 sequence reads: CASSPDRGAYEQYF. The DNA for the CDR3 is TGCGCCAGCAGCCCCGACAGGGGAGCCTACGAGCAGTACTTC.

This clone appeared a single time. The rearrangement links TRBV7-2 to TRBJ1-5, with a tentative D call TRBD1 (6 bases). V lost 2 bases, J lost 8 bases, and 10 bases lay in between. The CDR3 contains 13 residues. Per the germline V gene, CDR1 is SGHTA and CDR2 is FQGNSA. CDR3 protein: CASSLQGTKPQHF. CDR3 bases: TGTGCCAGCAGCTTACAGGGGACCAAGCCCCAGCATTTT.

The chain has TRBV7-3 and TRBJ2-4; 9 nucleotides match TRBD1. CDR3 length equals 13 residues. J gave up 7 bases and V 5 bases, and 3 bases lay outside the gene matches. CDR1 is SGHTA and CDR2 is FQGTGA in the germline V gene. The CDR3 region has the DNA TGTGCCAGCAGCCCCGGACAGGGGAACATTCAGTACTTC. Its protein product is CASSPGQGNIQYF.

The chain uses TRBV10-3 and TRBJ2-5; D is unclear. This CDR3 is 15 amino acids long. V shed 3 bases and J shed 5 bases, with 16 bases lying between them. CDR1 and CDR2 from the germline V gene are ENHRY and SYGVKD. The CDR3 DNA follows: TGTGCCATCAGTGAAGGCCGGTGGCGTAGCGAGACCCAGTACTTC. Protein product: CAISEGRWRSETQYF.

V is TRBV20-1 and J is TRBJ2-3; 10 bases map to TRBD2. CDR1 and CDR2 from the germline V gene are DFQATT and SNEGSKA (reference sequence). The CDR3 loop spans 16 amino acids. Unmatched junction bases numbered 8, after V lost 3 bases and J lost 2 bases. In nucleotides, the CDR3 is TGCAGTGCTAGTAAAACCCTAGCGGGGGTCACAGATACGCAGTATTTT. Translating gives CSASKTLAGVTDTQYF.

The V call is TRBV2, the J call TRBJ1-4; 12 positions match TRBD1. The V gene end was trimmed by 7 bases and the J gene end by 5 bases; junction bases not matched to a gene: 2. The CDR3 consists of 14 residues. Germline V gene sequence: CDR1 SNHLY, CDR2 FYNNEI. The CDR3 protein is CASKGQGANEKLFF. In DNA, the CDR3 is TGTGCCAGCAAGGGACAGGGGGCGAATGAAAAACTGTTTTTT.

The chain carries TRBV2 and TRBJ2-5; 7 positions match TRBD1. V shed 2 bases, J shed 3 bases, and the junction held 3 bases outside the gene matches. The germline gives CDR1 SNHLY, CDR2 FYNNEI. CDR3 length equals 14 residues. The CDR3 loop reads CASSERQGEETQYF. CDR3 in DNA: TGTGCCAGCAGTGAACGACAGGGCGAAGAGACCCAGTACTTC. The full variable domain, completed using reference TRBV2 and TRBJ2-5, is EPEVTQTPSHQVTQMGQEVILRCVPISNHLYFYWYRQILGQKVEFLVSFYNNEISEKSEIFDDQFSVERPDGSNFTLKIRSTKLEDSAMYFCASSERQGEETQYFGPGTRLLVL.

The J gene is TRBJ1-2, the V gene TRBV6-5, with 10 bases lining up with TRBD1. Germline values: CDR1 MNHEY, CDR2 SVGAGI. The CDR3 covers 14 residues. After removal of 5 bases from V and 6 bases from J, the junction contained 6 bases not matched to a gene. The CDR3: CASSRGTGENGYTF. In DNA form, the CDR3 reads TGTGCCAGCAGTAGAGGGACAGGGGAAAATGGCTACACCTTC.

The chain recombines TRBV6-6 with TRBJ2-5; TRBD2 agrees at 9 bases. CDR1 is MNHNY and CDR2 is SVGAGI in the germline V gene (reference sequence). The CDR3 contains 15 residues. J was trimmed by 3 bases and V by 2 bases; bases with no gene match: 4. In DNA form, the CDR3 reads TGTGCCAGCAGTTACCGGCGGGGGGGAGAAGAGACCCAGTACTTC. This encodes CASSYRRGGEETQYF.

The CDR3 loop reads CASSMRRQSSGANVLTF. In DNA form, the CDR3 reads TGTGCCAGTAGTATGAGGAGACAGAGCTCTGGGGCCAACGTCCTGACTTTC. The rearrangement joins TRBV19 to TRBJ2-6, with a weak D call TRBD1 (5 bases). With 3 bases removed from V and 0 bases from J, the gap between germline ends came to 12 bases. The V gene's germline CDR1 is LNHDA and CDR2 SQIVND (reference sequence). This CDR3 comprises 17 residues.

This clone was seen once. The chain combines TRBV7-3 with TRBJ2-3; D gene uncertain. The V end was cut by 3 bases, the J end by 6 bases, with 10 bases between. Germline CDR1 SGHTA, CDR2 FQGTGA. This CDR3 is built from 13 residues. CDR3 residues: CASSFRNGDTQYF. Written as DNA, the CDR3 is TGTGCCAGCAGCTTCCGTAACGGGGATACGCAGTATTTT.

V gene TRBV5-1 combines with J gene TRBJ1-5, with 11 nucleotides matching TRBD1. Germline lookup yields CDR1 SGHRS and CDR2 YFSETQ. V was clipped by 3 bases and J by 5 bases; unmatched bases: 1. The CDR3 loop spans 14 amino acids. In DNA form, the CDR3 reads TGCGCCAGCAGCTCGGGACAGGGGGATCAGCCCCAGCATTTT. The encoded protein is CASSSGQGDQPQHF.

Written as DNA, the CDR3 is TGTGCCAGCAAGCGTGCGGGGGGTCGTCCAGATACGCAGTATTTT. This translates into CASKRAGGRPDTQYF. J is TRBJ2-3 and V is TRBV7-2; 8 bases are shared with TRBD2. The V and J ends lost 7 bases and 4 bases, in that order; junction bases with no gene match: 10. Germline V gives CDR1 SGHTA, CDR2 FQGNSA. The CDR3 consists of 15 residues.

This sequence joins TRBV19 and TRBJ1-1; D call uncertain. The CDR3 length is 13 residues. The V gene lost 7 bases and the J gene lost 4 bases, with 13 bases spanning the gap. Per the germline V gene, CDR1 is LNHDA and CDR2 is SQIVND (reference sequence). In nucleotides, the CDR3 is TGTGCCAGTACTGGGCGAGAGGGCACTGAAGCTTTCTTT. Protein: CASTGREGTEAFF.